This TCR beta chain is drawn from a study of tumor-infiltrating lymphocytes in oesophageal squamous cell carcinoma. Germline CDR1 is LNHDA and CDR2 is SQIVND (reference sequence). The CDR3 has 15 amino acids. With 3 bases clipped from V and 5 bases from J, the junction kept 8 bases outside the gene matches. Many counts were recorded for this clonotype. One entry per CDR3 protein, called by TCRdb with MiXCR from the PCR reads. The sample carries about 13,000 distinct CDR3 sequences, 45% to 50% recorded once. Sequences were obtained from blood. The TCR was taken from a male donor with esophageal squamous cell carcinoma. The chain joins TRBV19 to TRBJ2-5; 8 bases fit TRBD2. CDR3 sequence (DNA): TGTGCCAGTAGTATCGGCGGGAGGATCTGGGAGACCCAGTACTTC. Its translation is CASSIGGRIWETQYF.